These 13 T cell receptor beta chains were sequenced from one sample in a study of cytotoxic CD8 clonotypes in ibrutinib-treated CLL. Assay used: immunoSEQ multiplex PCR; TCRdb lists only in-frame clones, some missing. The table lists fewer than 400,000 clones, about 64% of them singletons. This material consisted of PBMCs, taken after 36 months of ibrutinib treatment. The receptor source for this set is a human donor with chronic lymphocytic leukemia.

The V and J genes are TRBV6-7 and TRBJ2-1; D is unresolved. TRBV6-7 is noted as an ORF with a role that remains uncertain. Trimming took 7 bases from V and 3 from J, leaving 19 bases between them. This CDR3 comprises 16 residues. This CDR3 is CASKRPKCTNYNEQFF. DNA for the CDR3: TGTGCCAGCAAAAGGCCCAAATGTACCAACTACAATGAGCAGTTCTTC.

V and J are TRBV7-7 and TRBJ2-1, with D possibly being TRBD2 (6 bases). V was shortened by 2 bases and J by 8 bases, with 19 bases between the two germline ends. This CDR3 has 16 residues. Per germline, CDR1 SSHAT and CDR2 FNYEAQ (reference sequence). The CDR3 bases are TGTGCCAGCAGCTTAAGTCTTGGAACAGGAGGGGATGAGCAGTTCTTC. Translated, it gives CASSLSLGTGGDEQFF. The variable domain in full, with the rest retrieved from reference TRBV7-7 and TRBJ2-1, is GAGVSQSPRYKVTKRGQDVTLRCDPISSHATLYWYQQALGQGPEFLTYFNYEAQPDKSGLPSDRFSAERPEGSISTLTIQRTEQRDSAMYRCASSLSLGTGGDEQFFGPGTRLTVL.

This clone has more than one count but fewer than ten. V and J are TRBV29-1 and TRBJ1-2; a weak D match, TRBD1 (6 bases). CDR3 length: 13 residues. Germline V CDR1 and CDR2: SQVTM, ANQGSEA. V lost 6 bases and J lost 1, with 12 bases in between. Written as DNA, the CDR3 is TGCAGCGTCGTTCAGGGACATAACTATGGCTACACCTTC. This encodes CSVVQGHNYGYTF.

This chain links TRBV9 with TRBJ1-4, with a tentative D call TRBD1 (5 bases). Per the germline V gene, CDR1 is SGDLS and CDR2 is YYNGEE. This CDR3 has 15 residues. V was shortened by 0 bases and J by 7 bases, with 13 bases between the two germline ends. As DNA, the CDR3 is TGTGCCAGCAGCGTAGTCAGGGTATTTAGTGAAAAACTGTTTTTT. Translation: CASSVVRVFSEKLFF.

V is TRBV19 and J is TRBJ2-2; D ambiguous. The germline V gene has CDR1 LNHDA and CDR2 SQIVND (reference sequence). The CDR3 spans 13 residues. V was shortened by 5 bases and J by 5 bases, with 9 bases between the two germline ends. This CDR3 is CASSPSFTGELFF. In DNA form, the CDR3 reads TGTGCCAGTAGTCCCTCTTTTACCGGGGAGCTGTTTTTT.

This clone turned up a few times. The gene calls are TRBV4-1 and TRBJ1-6; a possible D gene is TRBD1 (6 bases). CDR1 is MGHRA, CDR2 YSYEKL, per germline. The CDR3 has 15 amino acids. V was cut by 6 bases and J by 4 bases, with 13 bases left in between. CDR3 protein: CASSRTTGYNSPLHF. CDR3 in DNA: TGCGCCAGCAGTAGGACCACAGGGTATAATTCACCCCTCCACTTT.

This chain uses TRBV15 with TRBJ2-1, with 10 bases fitting TRBD1. The CDR3 sequence is 18 residues long. V dropped 5 bases and J dropped 0; count of bases not matched to a gene: 10. Germline V gives CDR1 LNHNV, CDR2 YYDKDF (reference sequence). CDR3 in DNA: TGTGCCACCAGCGGCGACAGGGGGCGTCCGAGCTCCTACAATGAGCAGTTCTTC. Residues: CATSGDRGRPSSYNEQFF.

The chain uses TRBV5-5 and TRBJ2-7; TRBD1 agrees at 9 bases. The CDR3 runs to 17 residues. From germline, CDR1 is SGHKS and CDR2 YYEKEE (reference sequence). The trim removed 1 base at V and 3 bases at J, leaving 11 bases unmatched. The CDR3 DNA is TGTGCCAGCAGCTTGAAATTCCCGGACAGGGGAGGCTACGAGCAGTACTTC. Translating gives CASSLKFPDRGGYEQYF.

This sequence joins TRBV4-3 and TRBJ1-2; TRBD1 matches at 7 bases. The CDR3 loop spans 15 amino acids. The germline CDR1 and CDR2 sequences are LGHNA and YSLEER. V shed 0 bases, J shed 8 bases, and the junction held 9 bases outside the gene matches. The chain's CDR3 is CASSQDLGRGEGYTF. In nucleotides, the CDR3 is TGCGCCAGCAGCCAAGATCTGGGCAGGGGGGAGGGCTACACCTTC.

This clone was seen just once. The rearrangement links TRBV7-6 to TRBJ1-1; no clear D. Germline values: CDR1 SGHVS, CDR2 FNYEAQ. The V gene lost 1 base and the J gene lost 1 base, with 7 bases spanning the gap. This CDR3 is 14 amino acids long. The CDR3 protein is CASSLGPANTEAFF. Here the CDR3 DNA reads TGTGCCAGCAGCTTAGGCCCGGCGAACACTGAAGCTTTCTTT.

In this sample, this clone turned up a few times. The rearrangement uses TRBV29-1 and TRBJ1-1; 8 bases fit TRBD1. V trimming: 8 bases; J trimming: 1 base; junction bases outside the gene matches: 6. Germline CDR1 and CDR2: SQVTM and ANQGSEA. This CDR3 has 13 amino acids. The CDR3 nucleotides are TGCAGCTTAGCCGGGACAGGGAACACTGAAGCTTTCTTT. Its translation: CSLAGTGNTEAFF.

A single count supports this clone. The CDR3 reads CASTRGGGQETQYF. In DNA form, the CDR3 reads TGTGCCAGCACGAGGGGAGGTGGACAAGAGACCCAGTACTTC. The V call is TRBV2, the J call TRBJ2-5, with D perhaps TRBD2 (6 bases). V gave up 7 bases and J gave up 2 bases, with 14 bases separating them. The CDR3 contains 14 residues. CDR1 and CDR2 (germline): SNHLY, FYNNEI. The full variable domain, its missing parts supplied by reference TRBV2 and TRBJ2-5, is EPEVTQTPSHQVTQMGQEVILRCVPISNHLYFYWYRQILGQKVEFLVSFYNNEISEKSEIFDDQFSVERPDGSNFTLKIRSTKLEDSAMYFCASTRGGGQETQYFGPGTRLLVL.

The rearrangement uses TRBV15 and TRBJ2-3; D unclear. V dropped 0 bases and J dropped 0 bases, with 10 bases sitting between them. The length of the CDR3 is 16 residues. Looked up from germline, CDR1 is LNHNV and CDR2 is YYDKDF (reference sequence). The CDR3 sequence is CATSRDLGISTDTQYF. The CDR3 DNA is TGTGCCACCAGCAGAGATCTAGGAATTAGCACAGATACGCAGTATTTT.